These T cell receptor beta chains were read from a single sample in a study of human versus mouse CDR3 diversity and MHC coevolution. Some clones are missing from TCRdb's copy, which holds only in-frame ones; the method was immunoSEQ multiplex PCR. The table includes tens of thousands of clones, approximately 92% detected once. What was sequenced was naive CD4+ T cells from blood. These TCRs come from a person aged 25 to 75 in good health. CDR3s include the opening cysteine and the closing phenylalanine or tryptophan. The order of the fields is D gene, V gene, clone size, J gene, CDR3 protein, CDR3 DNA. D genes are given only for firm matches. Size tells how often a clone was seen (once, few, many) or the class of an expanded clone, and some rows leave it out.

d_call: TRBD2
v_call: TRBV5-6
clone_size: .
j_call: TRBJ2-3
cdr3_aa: CASSLIQGTSGRVDTQYF
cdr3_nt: TGTGCCAGCAGTTTGATTCAGGGGACTAGCGGGAGGGTAGATACGCAGTATTTT

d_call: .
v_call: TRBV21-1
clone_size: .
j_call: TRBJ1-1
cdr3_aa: CASSRKPWDSVNTEAFF
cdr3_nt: TGTGCCAGCAGCAGAAAACCTTGGGACAGTGTGAACACTGAAGCTTTCTTT

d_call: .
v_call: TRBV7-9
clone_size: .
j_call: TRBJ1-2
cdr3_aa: CASSLGGDYGYTF
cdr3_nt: TGTGCCAGCAGCTTAGGGGGGGACTATGGCTACACCTTC

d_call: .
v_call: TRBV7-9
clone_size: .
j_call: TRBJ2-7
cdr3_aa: CASSRTAGRIYEQYF
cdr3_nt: TGTGCCAGCAGCCGTACGGCGGGGAGAATCTACGAGCAGTACTTC

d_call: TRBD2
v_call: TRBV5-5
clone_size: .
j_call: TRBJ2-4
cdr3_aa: CASSYIAGRGGNIQYF
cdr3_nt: TGTGCCAGCAGCTACATAGCGGGCCGGGGGGGAAACATTCAGTACTTC

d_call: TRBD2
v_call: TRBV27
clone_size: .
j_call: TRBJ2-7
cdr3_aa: CASKLLAGVFDEQYF
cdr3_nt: TGTGCCAGCAAACTACTAGCGGGAGTCTTCGACGAGCAGTACTTC

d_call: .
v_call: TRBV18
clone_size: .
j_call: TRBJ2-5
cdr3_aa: CASSPPAPQETQYF
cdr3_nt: TGTGCCAGCTCACCACCGGCCCCCCAGGAGACCCAGTACTTC

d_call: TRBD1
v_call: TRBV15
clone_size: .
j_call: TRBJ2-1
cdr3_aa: CATSTPGQGPYNEQFF
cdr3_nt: TGTGCCACCAGCACCCCGGGACAGGGCCCCTACAATGAGCAGTTCTTC

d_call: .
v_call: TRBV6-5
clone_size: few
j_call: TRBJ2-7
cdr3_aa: CASSRDIYEQYF
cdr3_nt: TGTGCCAGCAGTCGGGACATTTACGAGCAGTACTTC

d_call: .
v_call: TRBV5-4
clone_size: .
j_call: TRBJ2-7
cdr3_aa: CASSLEADFSSVHKQYF
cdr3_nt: TGTGCCAGCAGCTTGGAGGCGGACTTCAGCTCCGTCCACAAGCAGTACTTC

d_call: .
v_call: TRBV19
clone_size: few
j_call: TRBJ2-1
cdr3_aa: CASSVSYNEQFF
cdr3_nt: TGTGCCAGTAGTGTCAGCTACAATGAGCAGTTCTTC

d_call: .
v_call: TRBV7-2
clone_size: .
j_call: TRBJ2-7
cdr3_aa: CASSLETEPSMEQYF
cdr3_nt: TGTGCCAGCAGCTTAGAAACCGAGCCCTCCATGGAGCAGTACTTC

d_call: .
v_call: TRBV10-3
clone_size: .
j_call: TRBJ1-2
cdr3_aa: CAISVRSTNQPPSSGYTF
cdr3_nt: TGTGCCATCAGTGTTAGGAGTACAAATCAACCCCCTTCGAGTGGCTACACCTTC

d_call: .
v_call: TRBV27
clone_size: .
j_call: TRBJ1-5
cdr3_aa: CASSLRGQPQHF
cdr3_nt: TGTGCCAGCAGTTTAAGGGGACAGCCCCAGCATTTT

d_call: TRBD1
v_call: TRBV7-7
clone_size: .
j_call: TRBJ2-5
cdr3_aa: CASSLDRAETQYF
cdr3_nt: TGTGCCAGCAGCCTAGACAGGGCAGAGACCCAGTACTTC

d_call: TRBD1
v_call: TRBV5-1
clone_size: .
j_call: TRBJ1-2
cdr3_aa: CASSSGQGYGGYTF
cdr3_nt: TGCGCCAGCAGCTCGGGACAGGGATATGGTGGCTACACCTTC

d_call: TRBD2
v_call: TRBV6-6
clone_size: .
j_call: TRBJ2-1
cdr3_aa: CASSYGTSGSYNEQFF
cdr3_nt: TGTGCCAGCAGTTACGGGACTAGCGGGTCCTACAATGAGCAGTTCTTC

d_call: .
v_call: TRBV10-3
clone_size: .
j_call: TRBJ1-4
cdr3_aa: CAISDGGATNEKLFF
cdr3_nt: TGTGCCATCAGTGATGGCGGAGCAACTAATGAAAAACTGTTTTTT

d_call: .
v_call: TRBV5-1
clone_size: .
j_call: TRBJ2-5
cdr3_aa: CASSLEPGSQETQYF
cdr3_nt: TGCGCCAGCAGCTTGGAGCCGGGAAGCCAAGAGACCCAGTACTTC

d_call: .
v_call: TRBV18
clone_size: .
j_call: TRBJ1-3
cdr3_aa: CASSPYDSSSGNTIYF
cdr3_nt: TGTGCCAGCTCACCTTACGACAGTAGCTCTGGAAACACCATATATTTT

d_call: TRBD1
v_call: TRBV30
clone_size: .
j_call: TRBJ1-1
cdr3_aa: CAWSRDRGTENTEAFF
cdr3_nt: TGTGCCTGGAGTCGGGACAGGGGAACGGAGAACACTGAAGCTTTCTTT

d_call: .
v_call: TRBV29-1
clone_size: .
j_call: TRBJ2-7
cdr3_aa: CSVEGQGGYEQYF
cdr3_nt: TGCAGCGTTGAGGGCCAGGGCGGCTACGAGCAGTACTTC

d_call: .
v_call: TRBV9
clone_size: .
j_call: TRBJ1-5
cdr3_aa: CASSVTGGLSEPQHF
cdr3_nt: TGTGCCAGCAGCGTAACTGGGGGCCTATCGGAGCCCCAGCATTTT

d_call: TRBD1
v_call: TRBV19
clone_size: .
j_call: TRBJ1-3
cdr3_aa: CATREGQKPGNTIYF
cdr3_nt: TGTGCCACCCGCGAGGGACAGAAGCCGGGAAACACCATATATTTT

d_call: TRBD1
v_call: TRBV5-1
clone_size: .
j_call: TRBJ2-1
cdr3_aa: CASSIDRGRDEQFF
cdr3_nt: TGCGCCAGCAGCATCGACAGGGGAAGGGATGAGCAGTTCTTC

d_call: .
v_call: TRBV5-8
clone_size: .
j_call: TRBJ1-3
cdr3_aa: CASSYRVVSGNTIYF
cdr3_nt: TGTGCCAGCAGCTACAGGGTAGTGTCCGGAAACACCATATATTTT

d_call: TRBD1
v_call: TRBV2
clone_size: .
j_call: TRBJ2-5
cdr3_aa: CASALGTGGETQYF
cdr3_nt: TGTGCCAGCGCACTAGGGACAGGGGGAGAGACCCAGTACTTC

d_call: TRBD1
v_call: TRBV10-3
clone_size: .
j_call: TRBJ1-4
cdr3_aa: CAISESGQGAGKLFF
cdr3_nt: TGTGCCATCAGTGAGTCGGGACAGGGGGCAGGGAAACTGTTTTTT

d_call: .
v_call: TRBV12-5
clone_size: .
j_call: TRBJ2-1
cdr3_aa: CASALPPGYNEQFF
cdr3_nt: TGTGCTAGTGCCCTACCCCCCGGGTACAATGAGCAGTTCTTC

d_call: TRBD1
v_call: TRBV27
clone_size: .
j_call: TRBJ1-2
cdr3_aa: CASSWTGAPDPIISGYTF
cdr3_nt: TGTGCCAGCAGTTGGACAGGGGCACCGGACCCAATTATAAGCGGCTACACCTTC

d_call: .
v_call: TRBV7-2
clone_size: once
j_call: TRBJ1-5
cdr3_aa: CASSLSWGDQPQHF
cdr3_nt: TGTGCCAGCAGCCTCAGTTGGGGGGATCAGCCCCAGCATTTT

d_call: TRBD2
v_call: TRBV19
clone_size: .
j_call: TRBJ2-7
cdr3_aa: CASSILAEGPYEQYF
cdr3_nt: TGTGCCAGTAGTATTCTAGCGGAGGGACCCTACGAGCAGTACTTC

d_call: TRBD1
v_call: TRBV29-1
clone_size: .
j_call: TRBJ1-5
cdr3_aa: CSTSQGLGQPQHF
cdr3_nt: TGCAGCACCTCACAGGGGTTGGGTCAGCCCCAGCATTTT

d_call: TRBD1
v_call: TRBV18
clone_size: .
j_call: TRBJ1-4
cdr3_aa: CASSDMTGSNEKLFF
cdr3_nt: TGTGCCAGCTCCGACATGACAGGGTCCAACGAAAAACTGTTTTTT

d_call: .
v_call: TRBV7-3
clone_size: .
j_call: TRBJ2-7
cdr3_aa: CASSFNPEGEQYF
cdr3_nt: TGTGCCAGCAGCTTCAACCCGGAGGGCGAGCAGTACTTC

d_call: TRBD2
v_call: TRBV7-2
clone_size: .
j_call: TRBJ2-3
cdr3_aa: CASSLGLAEDTQYF
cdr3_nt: TGTGCCAGCAGCTTGGGACTAGCGGAAGATACGCAGTATTTT

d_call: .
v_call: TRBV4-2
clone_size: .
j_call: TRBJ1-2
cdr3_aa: CASRDSLRGTDYGYTF
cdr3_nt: TGTGCCAGCAGAGATTCTTTAAGGGGAACGGACTATGGCTACACCTTC

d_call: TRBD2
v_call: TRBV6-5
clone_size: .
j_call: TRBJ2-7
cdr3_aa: CASSVGLAGDEQYF
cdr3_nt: TGTGCCAGCAGTGTCGGACTAGCGGGAGACGAGCAGTACTTC

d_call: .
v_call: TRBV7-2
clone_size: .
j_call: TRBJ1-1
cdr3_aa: CASSLARGSRGPYMNTEAFF
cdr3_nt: TGTGCCAGCAGCTTAGCTAGGGGGAGCAGGGGTCCTTATATGAACACTGAAGCTTTCTTT

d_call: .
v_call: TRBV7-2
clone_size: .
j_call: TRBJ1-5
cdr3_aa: CASSLGGSSHQPQHF
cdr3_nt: TGTGCCAGCAGCTTAGGCGGCAGTAGTCATCAGCCCCAGCATTTT

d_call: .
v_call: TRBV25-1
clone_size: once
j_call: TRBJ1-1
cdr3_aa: CASSGTGRNTEAFF
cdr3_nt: TGTGCCAGCAGTGGCACAGGGAGGAACACTGAAGCTTTCTTT

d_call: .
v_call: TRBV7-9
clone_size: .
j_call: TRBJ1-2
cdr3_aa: CASSVSGGSNYGYTF
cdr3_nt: TGTGCCAGCAGCGTTAGCGGGGGCAGTAACTATGGCTACACCTTC

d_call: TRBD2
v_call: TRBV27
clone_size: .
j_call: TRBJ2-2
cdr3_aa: CASSLLAGATGELFF
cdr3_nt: TGTGCCAGCAGTTTACTAGCGGGAGCCACCGGGGAGCTGTTTTTT

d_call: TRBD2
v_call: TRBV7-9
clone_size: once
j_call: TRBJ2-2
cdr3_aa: CARGGTGELFF
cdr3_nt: TGTGCCCGCGGGGGGACCGGGGAGCTGTTTTTT

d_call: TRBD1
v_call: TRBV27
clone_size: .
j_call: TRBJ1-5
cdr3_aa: CASSLFSPVGTGGNQPQHF
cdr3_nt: TGTGCCAGCAGCCTATTTTCCCCCGTCGGGACAGGGGGCAATCAGCCCCAGCATTTT

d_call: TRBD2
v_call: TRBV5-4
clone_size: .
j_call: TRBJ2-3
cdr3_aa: CASSLGTSGPTDTQYF
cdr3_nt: TGTGCCAGCAGCTTGGGTACTAGCGGGCCTACAGATACGCAGTATTTT

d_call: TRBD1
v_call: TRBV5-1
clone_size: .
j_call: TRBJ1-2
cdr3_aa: CASSLAPGTGGYYGYTF
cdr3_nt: TGCGCCAGCAGCTTGGCTCCCGGGACAGGGGGGTACTATGGCTACACCTTC